This T cell receptor beta chain was captured in a study of shared clonotypes between healthy human individuals (TCRdb year 2020). A note on the overall study: The cohort comprised two women and three men aged 18 to 49 years. Between about 0.8 and 9.5 billion PBMCs per donor were obtained by leukapheresis. For each donor, CD4 naive and CD4 memory were each given three plates, CD8 naive was given two plates, and CD8 memory was given one plate. To increase sequencing depth and limit assay-specific biases, TCR repertoire library preparation and sequencing were carried out by different laboratories using diverse techniques. To estimate repertoire size and how much clonotype sharing occurs between individuals, the study deeply sequenced the blood TCR repertoires of about five healthy adults. Paper-wide results and their limitations: Higher generation probabilities were observed for clonotypes shared by all four sorted-subset donors than for non-shared clonotypes. Around 5.4% of naive CD4, roughly 3.6% of naive CD8, approximately 2.2% of memory CD4, and 0.35% to 0.5% of memory CD8 clonotypes were shared across several donors. Pairwise subsampling indicated that sequencing depth was expected to affect the degree of clonotype sharing among donors. Sampling was limited to blood, and TCR repertoires in tissue likely differ from TCR repertoires in blood. Larger estimated clonotype richness was generally found for naive subsets than for memory subsets. Even with the large sequencing depth, rarefaction of the sorted-subset datasets indicated that sequencing was incomplete. The genetic and exposure-history diversity represented was limited by the small number of donors.

Donors were healthy HIV-negative adults with no recently reported acute infections or vaccinations. Every donor was a Caucasian adult residing in Nashville, Tennessee, USA. CD4+ T cells were enriched by magnetic negative selection, after which naive cells were positively selected on CD45RA and the negative fraction was taken as the memory subset. Blood was collected by leukapheresis, and PBMCs were isolated by Ficoll-Histopaque density gradient centrifugation and then cryopreserved in liquid nitrogen vapor phase. Analytical flow cytometry was used to check the purity and quantity of each magnetically sorted T cell population. Each sorted fraction had its genomic DNA isolated and then quantified by UV absorbance on a Nanodrop 2000c. The germline V gene gives CDR1 as SGHTA and CDR2 as FQGNSA. Taken from cysteine to phenylalanine, the CDR3 has 20 residues. The DNA shown is the 60-base CDR3, in frame from base 1. Trimming leaves V shorter by 0 bases and J shorter by 5 bases, with the junction holding 15 bases beyond the gene matches.

TCR CDR3 regions were amplified from genomic DNA by multiplex PCR using the deep immunoSEQ assay. Genomic DNA extracted from each cell subset was distributed evenly over all wells of several immunoSEQ 96-well plates, and each plate served as one replicate. Each replicate PCR for sorted subsets received about 180 ng genomic DNA, equal to about 30,000 T cell genomes. Purified libraries were quantified with a Qubit 3.0 fluorometer, sized on a Bioanalyzer 2100, and re-quantified with the KAPA Library Quantification kit. Every immunoSEQ 96-well plate was sequenced on a dedicated single-read 150-cycle Illumina NextSeq 550 flow cell. The source study handled its data this way. Because only junctional sequences without quality scores were contained in the immunoSEQ output, filtering matching that applied to full-length reads could not be performed. Sequences were annotated with PyIR, a Python wrapper for IgBLAST v1.9, and V/J genes and CDR3 were assigned using IMGT germline references. Reads were filtered out if the reads had weak V/J assignments (E-value above 1e-6), no CDR3, stop codons, out-of-frame junctions, or ambiguous translated residues. V3J clonotypes were defined as sequences sharing the same inferred V gene, J gene, and CDR3 amino acid sequence. Percentage overlap between repertoires was computed as shared unique clonotypes divided by the size of the smaller repertoire. Richness of each repertoire was evaluated using RTK rarefaction, the Chao1 estimator, and Recon v2.1 estimates of unobserved clonotypes. Generation probabilities for all TCRbeta clonotypes obtained by the gDNA method from a handful of donors were computed using OLGA. TCRdb stores this immuneACCESS table with in-frame sequences only. Part of the clones is absent; in the studies checked, under half of the shortfall reflects unresolved V genes, and no reason is known for the rest. V and J calls and clone size come straight from that table; D and trimming were deduced from the DNA. This sample holds roughly 2.5 million clones; around nine tenths were observed only once. 0.11% to 0.15% of the sample comes from the top ten.

In regard to this clone: The specificity of this receptor is unknown. Per-base quality was not reported, and no clone a single base away is much larger than it.

The material sequenced was naive CD4+ T cells sorted from blood. The sample's cell subset or site, from its label and the paper: CD45RA+ positively selected. Here the chain combines TRBV7-2 and TRBJ2-5; 13 middle bases align to TRBD2. The TCR sequence derives from a man between 18 and 29 years old in good health. The CDR3 amino acid sequence is: CASSLATTSGRSGLWETQYF. The bases are TGTGCCAGCAGCTTAGCTACGACTAGCGGGAGGTCAGGATTGTGGGAGACCCAGTACTTC.